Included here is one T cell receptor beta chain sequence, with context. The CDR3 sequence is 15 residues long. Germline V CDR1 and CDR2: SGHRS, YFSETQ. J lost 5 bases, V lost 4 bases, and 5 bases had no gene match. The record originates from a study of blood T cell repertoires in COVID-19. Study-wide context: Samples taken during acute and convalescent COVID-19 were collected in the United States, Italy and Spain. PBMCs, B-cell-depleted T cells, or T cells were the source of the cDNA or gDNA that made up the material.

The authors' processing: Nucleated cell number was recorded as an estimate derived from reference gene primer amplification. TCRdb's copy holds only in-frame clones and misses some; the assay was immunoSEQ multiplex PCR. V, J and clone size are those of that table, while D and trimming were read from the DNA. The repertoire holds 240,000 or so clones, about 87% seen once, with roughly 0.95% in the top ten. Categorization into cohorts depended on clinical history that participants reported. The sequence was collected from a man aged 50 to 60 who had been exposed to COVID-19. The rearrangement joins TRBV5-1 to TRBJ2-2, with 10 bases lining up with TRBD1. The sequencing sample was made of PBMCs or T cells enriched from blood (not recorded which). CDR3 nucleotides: TGCGCCAGCAGCGAGGGGACAGGGGTTACCGGGGAGCTGTTTTTT. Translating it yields CASSEGTGVTGELFF.